This TCR beta chain came from a study of early T cells in non-severe SARS-CoV-2 infection. The wider study: From unsorted whole blood, bulk RNA was sequenced, and the chains remained unpaired.

Germline V gene sequence: CDR1 SGHTA, CDR2 FQGNSA. The V gene lost 5 bases and the J gene lost 3 bases, with 13 bases spanning the gap. The CDR3 contains 15 residues. General study findings and limits: Clonotype matching in VDJdb favored anti-spike CD8 responses and did not capture private and CD4 specificities.

Only a few counts were recorded for this clonotype. The target antigen is unknown. Individual cDNA molecules received unique molecular identifiers during library preparation. One entry per CDR3 protein, called by TCRdb with MiXCR from the 5' RACE reads. There are more than 25,000 distinct CDR3 sequences in the sample; about 6% occur only once, and 13% lies in the top ten. The source is an adult who was a healthcare worker with PCR-confirmed SARS-CoV-2 infection or an uninfected control (not recorded which). The specimen sequenced was whole blood. The chain joins TRBV7-2 to TRBJ1-4, with D possibly matching TRBD1 (5 bases). CDR3 nucleotide sequence: TGTGCCAGCAGCCGGGACTGGATGGCTAATGAAAAACTGTTTTTT. This sequence encodes CASSRDWMANEKLFF.